This T cell receptor (beta chain) is from a study of OX40 agonist ivuxolimab in advanced cancers. There are 14 residues in the CDR3. Per the germline V gene, CDR1 is LNHDA and CDR2 is SQIVND (reference sequence). V was cut by 6 bases and J by 4 bases, with 12 bases left in between. Repertoires were generated with immunoSEQ multiplex PCR, while TCRdb's copy carries only in-frame clones and drops some. This sample has tens of thousands of clones, with 84% found just once. Here the sequenced sample was CD4+ or CD8+ T cells sorted from blood, taken in a trial of the OX40 agonist ivuxolimab. The receptor was derived from an adult with an advanced solid tumor such as melanoma, head and neck, liver or kidney cancer. This chain uses TRBV19 with TRBJ1-4; D uncertain. CDR3 sequence (DNA): TGTGCCAGTAGCTCCATGGGGATTAATGAAAAACTGTTTTTT. Residues: CASSSMGINEKLFF.